This entry concerns a single TCR beta chain. What this receptor recognizes is not known. No qualities accompany the bases; no much larger clone lies one base away. The entry originates in a study of OX40 agonist ivuxolimab in advanced cancers. For context, the study as a whole: Ivuxolimab was a fully human IgG2 agonistic monoclonal antibody targeting the costimulatory receptor OX40 (CD134). The paper describes the monotherapy dose-escalation part (N ≈ 52 patients) of the phase I trial of ivuxolimab. The point of sequencing TCRbeta in the periphery was to test whether ivuxolimab changed TCR sequence diversity and drove clonal T-cell expansion. Intravenous ivuxolimab was administered to patients every 2 weeks at six dose levels: 0.01, 0.1, 0.3, 1.5, 3 and 10 mg/kg. Partial responses occurred in three dose-escalation patients: two with cutaneous melanoma and one with hepatocellular carcinoma. The dose-escalation cohort was around 83% male with a mean age of approximately 60 years, ranging from roughly 23 to 90. Of the approximately 54 dose-escalation patients, hepatocellular carcinoma was present in roughly 19, melanoma in approximately 15, renal cell carcinoma in 9 and head and neck cancer in 9. Prior anti-PD-1, anti-PD-L1 or anti-CTLA-4 therapy was permitted, and about two fifths of dose-escalation patients had received checkpoint inhibitors. Beyond this particular receptor, the publication reports: At doses from 0.1 to 3.0 mg/kg, clonal expansion was seen in both CD4+ and CD8+ blood T cells between baseline and week 6. In partial responders in the 0.1-3.0 mg/kg groups, normalized peripheral clonal expansion was found to be among the lowest, especially among CD8+ T cells. Low levels of normalized T-cell clonal expansion were also seen in some patients who did not respond. After ivuxolimab, CD8+ T cells had more expanded clones than CD4+ T cells on average. Antigen specificity was not determined for the clonally expanded peripheral T cells.

From its cysteine to its phenylalanine, the CDR3 spans 20 amino acids. Just CDR3 DNA is preserved here, 60 bases in frame from base 1. Trimming takes 5 bases off V and 2 bases off J; junction bases not matched to a gene: 23. According to the germline V gene, CDR1 reads MGHRA and CDR2 reads YSYEKL. The trial excluded patients who had a history of autoimmune disease or who were on systemic immunosuppression. In every dose cohort, peripheral blood was drawn for TCR sequencing at baseline, cycle 4 day 1, and cycle 7 day 1. The samples were taken from a phase I, first-in-human, multicenter, open-label dose-escalation trial of ivuxolimab. The trial enrolled adults with locally advanced or metastatic head and neck squamous cell, hepatocellular, melanoma or renal cell carcinoma. Before TCR sequencing, CD4+ and CD8+ T cells were separately sorted from peripheral blood. To sequence the TCRbeta CDR3 region, genomic DNA was isolated from the sorted cells. The immunoSEQ Assay was used for sequencing of TCRbeta CDR3 regions. The source is immuneACCESS, and TCRdb retained only in-frame sequences with V and J called. Part of the clones is not carried over; for the studies checked, unresolved V genes explain less than half of this, and the remainder is unexplained. The sample yields roughly 62,000 clones; just over 85% were counted once. In total, the top ten clones hold nearly 0.9% of the sample.

The sample was CD4+ or CD8+ T cells sorted from blood, taken in a trial of the OX40 agonist ivuxolimab. Recombination connected TRBV4-1 to TRBJ1-1, with 7 bases matching TRBD1. The sequence was obtained from an adult with an advanced solid tumor such as melanoma, head and neck, liver or kidney cancer. The DNA sequence reads TGCGCCAGCAGCTCGGGGACGACAGGGATTAAATTATTGAGTAACACTGAAGCTTTCTTT. Translated, this gives CASSSGTTGIKLLSNTEAFF.